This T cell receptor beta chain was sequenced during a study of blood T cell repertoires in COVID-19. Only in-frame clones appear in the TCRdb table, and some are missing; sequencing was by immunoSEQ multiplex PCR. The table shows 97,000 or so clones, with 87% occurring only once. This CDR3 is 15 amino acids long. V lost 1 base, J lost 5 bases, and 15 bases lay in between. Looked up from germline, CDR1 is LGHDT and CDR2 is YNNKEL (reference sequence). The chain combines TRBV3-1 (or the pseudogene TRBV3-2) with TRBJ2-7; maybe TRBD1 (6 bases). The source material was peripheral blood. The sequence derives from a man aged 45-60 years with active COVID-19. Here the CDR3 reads CASSQADRREHEQYF. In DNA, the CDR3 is TGTGCCAGCAGCCAAGCGGACAGAAGGGAACACGAGCAGTACTTC.